Shown below are 13 T cell receptor beta chains from a single sample sequenced in a study of blood T cell repertoires in COVID-19. Using immunoSEQ multiplex PCR, the repertoire was profiled, and TCRdb retains in-frame clones only, with some absent. The sample carries roughly 200,000 clones, about 91% recorded once. Input material: peripheral blood. These receptors were obtained from a woman aged 25 to 45 with acute or convalescent COVID-19.

This chain links TRBV7-9 with TRBJ2-3; 8 bases agree with TRBD2. Germline V gives CDR1 SEHNR, CDR2 FQNEAQ (reference sequence). The CDR3 spans 15 residues. J gave up 1 base and V 4 bases, and 4 bases lay outside the gene matches. CDR3 loop: CASSYGGAGTDTQYF. CDR3 nucleotides: TGTGCCAGCAGCTACGGGGGGGCCGGCACAGATACGCAGTATTTT.

This sequence joins TRBV5-1 and TRBJ1-5, with D tentatively TRBD1 (5 bases). Trimming removed 4 bases at V and 6 bases at J, with 11 bases between. The germline gives CDR1 SGHRS, CDR2 YFSETQ. The CDR3 covers 13 residues. The CDR3 here is CASSLQGLQPQHF. CDR3 nucleotides: TGCGCCAGCAGCCTGCAGGGACTTCAGCCCCAGCATTTT.

The J gene is TRBJ2-4, the V gene TRBV28, with 9 bases lining up with TRBD1. This CDR3 comprises 13 residues. V shed 5 bases, J shed 6 bases, and the junction held 2 bases outside the gene matches. In germline, CDR1 is MDHEN, CDR2 SYDVKM. CDR3 nucleotides: TGTGCCAGCAGTACAGGGGGCAGAAACATTCAGTACTTC. Amino acid sequence: CASSTGGRNIQYF.

The CDR3, as DNA: TGTGCCAGCAGTTTAACAGGGTCACCCCCTAATGAAAAACTGTTTTTT. Amino acids: CASSLTGSPPNEKLFF. The chain carries TRBV5-6 and TRBJ1-4, with a weak D call TRBD1 (6 bases). The CDR3 runs 16 residues. V lost 5 bases, J lost 3 bases, and 17 bases lay in between. Germline CDR1 and CDR2: SGHDT and YYEEEE.

Worth noting for this clone: One end of the junction does not line up with germline, which may come from a read error. The V gene is TRBV7-9, the J gene TRBJ2-1; weak D call: TRBD2 (6 bases). The CDR3 is 15 residues long. CDR1 SEHNR and CDR2 FQNEAQ come from the germline V gene (reference sequence). Written as DNA, the CDR3 is TGTGCCAGCACCTTAGGCGGAGGGGCCCACAATGAGCAGTTCTTC. This sequence encodes CASTLGGGAHNEQFF.

This clone was seen only once. The rearrangement joins TRBV2 to TRBJ2-5; TRBD1 might be the D (6 bases). Germline loops: CDR1 SNHLY, CDR2 FYNNEI. V was shortened by 5 bases and J by 3 bases, with 10 bases between the two germline ends. CDR3 length equals 13 residues. The CDR3 is CASSSYREETQYF. The CDR3 DNA is TGTGCCAGCAGTTCGTACAGGGAAGAGACCCAGTACTTC.

The CDR3 coding sequence is TGTGCCAGCAGATTAACAGGGGTTCCCACCTTTCCCGCCGGGGCTTTCTTT. Amino acid sequence: CASRLTGVPTFPAGAFF. V and J are TRBV28 and TRBJ1-1, with TRBD1 matching over 7 bases. The length of the CDR3 is 17 residues. Trimming removed 6 bases from V and 11 bases from J; junction bases left unmatched: 24. From germline, CDR1 is MDHEN and CDR2 SYDVKM.

V is TRBV12-5 and J is TRBJ2-2; 9 positions match TRBD1. Germline trimming cut 5 bases from V and 4 bases from J; bases unmatched to any gene: 8. The CDR3 runs 16 residues. Germline CDR1 is LGHNT and CDR2 is FRNRAP. The CDR3 DNA follows: TGTGCTAGTGGTCCTCGGGACAGGGAGACCACCGGGGAGCTGTTTTTT. This sequence encodes CASGPRDRETTGELFF.

The chain joins TRBV5-6 to TRBJ1-1; D unclear. Trimming pared 2 bases from V and 3 bases from J, leaving 8 bases between. Germline V gene sequence: CDR1 SGHDT, CDR2 YYEEEE. This CDR3 has 13 residues. Here the CDR3 reads CASSFLDYTEAFF. In nucleotides, the CDR3 is TGTGCCAGCAGCTTCCTAGACTACACTGAAGCTTTCTTT.

The chain carries TRBV9 and TRBJ1-6, with D hard to call. Trimming removed 3 bases at V and 7 bases at J, with 14 bases between. Germline CDR1 SGDLS, CDR2 YYNGEE. The CDR3 extends over 15 amino acids. Written as DNA, the CDR3 is TGTGCCAGCAGCGCCCAAAACAACGGGAATTCACCCCTCCACTTT. Translated: CASSAQNNGNSPLHF. The full variable domain, its missing parts supplied by reference TRBV9 and TRBJ1-6, is DSGVTQTPKHLITATGQRVTLRCSPRSGDLSVYWYQQSLDQGLQFLIQYYNGEERAKGNILERFSAQQFPDLHSELNLSSLELGDSALYFCASSAQNNGNSPLHFGNGTRLTVT.

The chain employs TRBV29-1 and TRBJ1-4, with D possibly TRBD1 on 5 matching bases. This CDR3 region has 14 residues. The ends were cut back, 1 base at V and 10 bases at J, with 16 bases in the middle. The V gene's germline CDR1 is SQVTM and CDR2 ANQGSEA. CDR3 sequence (DNA): TGCAGCGTTGAAGGGGAAGGTCCAAGGGGAAAACTGTTTTTT. Amino acids: CSVEGEGPRGKLFF.

This chain connects TRBV28 to TRBJ2-5, with D perhaps matching TRBD2 (6 bases). The germline CDR1 and CDR2 sequences are MDHEN and SYDVKM. The CDR3 has 13 residues. V was trimmed by 8 bases and J by 2 bases, leaving 12 bases between them. As DNA, the CDR3 is TGTGCCAGCGGGCGGGGAAAACAAGAGACCCAGTACTTC. It encodes CASGRGKQETQYF. The whole variable domain, filled in from reference TRBV28 and TRBJ2-5, reads DVKVTQSSRYLVKRTGEKVFLECVQDMDHENMFWYRQDPGLGLRLIYFSYDVKMKEKGDIPEGYSVSREKKERFSLILESASTNQTSMYLCASGRGKQETQYFGPGTRLLVL.

The J gene is TRBJ2-7, the V gene TRBV19, with D tentatively TRBD1 (6 bases). Germline V gene data show CDR1 as LNHDA and CDR2 as SQIVND (reference sequence). The CDR3 consists of 12 residues. The ends were cut back, 9 bases at V and 4 bases at J, with 13 bases in the middle. The CDR3 spells CASRDKGYEQYF. In DNA form, the CDR3 reads TGTGCCAGCCGGGACAAGGGATACGAGCAGTACTTC.